Shown below are 9 T cell receptor beta chains from a single sample sequenced in a study of cytomegalovirus exposure and HLA in healthy donors. It was with 60 Vbeta and 13 Jbeta primers that the PCR ran. The repertoire was sequenced with immunoSEQ multiplex PCR; TCRdb's copy has only in-frame clones and lacks some. The sample consists of 150,000 or so clones, about 85% of them appearing once. Sample: PBMCs. All receptors derive from a male donor in good health and CMV-seropositive.

The rearrangement uses TRBV5-1 and TRBJ2-7; D gene uncertain. The germline V and J ends were trimmed by 3 bases and 4 bases, with 17 bases remaining between them. Germline values: CDR1 SGHRS, CDR2 YFSETQ. This CDR3 has 15 residues. CDR3 protein: CASSSFGQALYEQYF. The CDR3 DNA reads as TGCGCCAGCAGCTCATTCGGCCAGGCCCTTTACGAGCAGTACTTC.

This rearrangement joins TRBV6-5 to TRBJ1-2; TRBD1 might be the D (5 bases). The length of the CDR3 is 12 residues. V was trimmed by 6 bases and J by 3 bases, leaving 8 bases between them. The germline V gene encodes CDR1 MNHEY and CDR2 SVGAGI. CDR3 DNA: TGTGCCAGCAGCAAGACAGACTATGGCTACACCTTC. Translation: CASSKTDYGYTF.

This chain links TRBV10-3 with TRBJ2-5; D gene uncertain. Germline V gene sequence: CDR1 ENHRY, CDR2 SYGVKD. The V and J ends lost 5 bases and 4 bases respectively, with 11 bases between them. The CDR3 runs to 13 residues. The CDR3: CAISLNVAETQYF. CDR3 nucleotide sequence: TGTGCCATCAGTCTGAACGTGGCAGAGACCCAGTACTTC.

The count of this clone is one. V is TRBV11-3 and J is TRBJ2-5, with 7 bases fitting TRBD2. Germline-derived CDR1 and CDR2 are SGHNT and YENEEA. CDR3 size: 16 residues. With 0 bases clipped from V and 5 bases from J, the junction kept 9 bases outside the gene matches. DNA of the CDR3: TGTGCCAGCAGCTTAGAGCGGGAGAGGGGTAGGGAGACCCAGTACTTC. It translates to CASSLERERGRETQYF.

The chain has TRBV30 and TRBJ1-6; D is perhaps TRBD1 (6 bases). The CDR3 consists of 15 residues. Per the germline V gene, CDR1 is GTSNPN and CDR2 is SVGIG (reference sequence). Trimming left V 4 bases short and J 10 bases short, with 20 bases between. The CDR3 nucleotides read TGTGCCTGGAACTTGGGCGGGGGCTCTGGATCACCCCTCCACTTT. It is translated as CAWNLGGGSGSPLHF. Filled out from reference TRBV30 and TRBJ1-6, the complete variable domain reads SQTIHQWPATLVQPVGSPLSLECTVEGTSNPNLYWYRQAAGRGLQLLFYSVGIGQISSEVPQNLSASRPQDRQFILSSKKLLLSDSGFYLCAWNLGGGSGSPLHFGNGTRLTVT.

This sequence joins TRBV2 and TRBJ1-6; 10 bases align to TRBD1. Germline assignment: CDR1 SNHLY and CDR2 FYNNEI. This CDR3 has 19 amino acids. The J segment lost 0 bases and the V segment lost 0 bases, leaving 5 bases of the junction unmatched. CDR3 protein: CASSEARQGASSYNSPLHF. CDR3 coding DNA: TGTGCCAGCAGTGAAGCGCGACAGGGGGCGTCCTCCTATAATTCACCCCTCCACTTT.

This rearrangement joins TRBV19 to TRBJ1-3; D gene uncertain. From germline, CDR1 is LNHDA and CDR2 SQIVND (reference sequence). The CDR3 spans 17 residues. V shed 2 bases and J shed 0 bases, with 14 bases lying between them. CDR3 bases: TGTGCCAGTAGTATAAAGCGCCCGGCCTACTCTGGAAACACCATATATTTT. Amino acid sequence: CASSIKRPAYSGNTIYF.

The chain links TRBV29-1 to TRBJ2-1; D may be TRBD2 (5 bases). The CDR3 consists of 14 residues. V dropped 3 bases and J dropped 3 bases, with 12 bases sitting between them. The germline CDR1 and CDR2 sequences are SQVTM and ANQGSEA. The CDR3 region has the DNA TGCAGCGTTGATGACGGGAACGACTACAATGAGCAGTTCTTC. This translates into CSVDDGNDYNEQFF.

The chain uses TRBV23-1 and TRBJ2-5; TRBD2 matches 10 bases. TRBV23-1 is flagged as an ORF with uncertain function. With V trimmed by 8 bases and J by 0 bases, 9 bases remained unmatched. The CDR3 extends over 16 amino acids. CDR3 in DNA: TGCGCCAGCCGTATTTCAGCGGGAGGGGACCAAGAGACCCAGTACTTC. It codes for CASRISAGGDQETQYF.